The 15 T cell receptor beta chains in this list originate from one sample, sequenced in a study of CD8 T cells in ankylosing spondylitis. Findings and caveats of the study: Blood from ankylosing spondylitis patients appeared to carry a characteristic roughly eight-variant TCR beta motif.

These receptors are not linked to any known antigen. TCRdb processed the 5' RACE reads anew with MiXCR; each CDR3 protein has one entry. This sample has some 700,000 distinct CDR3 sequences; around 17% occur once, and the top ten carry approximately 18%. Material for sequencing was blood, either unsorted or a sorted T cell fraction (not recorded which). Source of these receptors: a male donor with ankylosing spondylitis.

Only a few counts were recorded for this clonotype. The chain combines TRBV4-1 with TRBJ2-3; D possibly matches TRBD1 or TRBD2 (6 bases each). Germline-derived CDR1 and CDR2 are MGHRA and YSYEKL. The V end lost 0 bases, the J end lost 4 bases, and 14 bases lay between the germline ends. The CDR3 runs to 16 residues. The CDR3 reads CASSQESGAVADTQYF. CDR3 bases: TGCGCCAGCAGCCAAGAATCGGGGGCCGTAGCAGATACGCAGTATTTT.

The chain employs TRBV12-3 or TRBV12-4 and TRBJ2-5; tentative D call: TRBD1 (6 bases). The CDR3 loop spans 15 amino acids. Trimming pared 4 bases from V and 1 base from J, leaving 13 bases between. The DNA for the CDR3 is TGTGCCAGCAGTTCTGGGGACAAGGGCCAAGAGACCCAGTACTTC. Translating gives CASSSGDKGQETQYF.

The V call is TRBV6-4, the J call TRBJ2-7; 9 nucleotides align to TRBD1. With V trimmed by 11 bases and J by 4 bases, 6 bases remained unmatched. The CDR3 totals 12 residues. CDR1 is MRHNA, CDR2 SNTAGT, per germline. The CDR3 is CAWDREGYEQYF. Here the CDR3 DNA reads TGTGCCTGGGACAGGGAAGGTTACGAGCAGTACTTC.

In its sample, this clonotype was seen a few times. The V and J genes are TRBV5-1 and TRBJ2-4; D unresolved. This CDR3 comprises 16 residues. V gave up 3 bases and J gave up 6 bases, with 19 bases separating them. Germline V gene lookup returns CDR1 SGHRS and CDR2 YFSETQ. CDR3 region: CASSSGSSQTANIQYF. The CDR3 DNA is TGCGCCAGCAGCTCTGGTAGTAGCCAAACGGCAAACATTCAGTACTTC. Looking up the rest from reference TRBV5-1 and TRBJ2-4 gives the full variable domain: KAGVTQTPRYLIKTRGQQVTLSCSPISGHRSVSWYQQTPGQGLQFLFEYFSETQRNKGNFPGRFSGRQFSNSRSEMNVSTLELGDSALYLCASSSGSSQTANIQYFGAGTRLSVL.

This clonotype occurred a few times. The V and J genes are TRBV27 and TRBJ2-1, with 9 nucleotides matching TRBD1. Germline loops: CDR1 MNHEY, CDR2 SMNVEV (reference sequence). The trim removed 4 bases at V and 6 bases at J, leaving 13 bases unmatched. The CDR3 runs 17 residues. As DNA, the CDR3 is TGTGCCAGCAGTTCATTCGACTGGGGACAGGGTCCCAATGAGCAGTTCTTC. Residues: CASSSFDWGQGPNEQFF.

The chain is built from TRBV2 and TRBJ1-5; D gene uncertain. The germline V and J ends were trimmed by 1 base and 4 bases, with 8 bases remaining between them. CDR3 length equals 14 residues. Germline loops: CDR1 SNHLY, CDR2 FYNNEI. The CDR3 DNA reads TGTGCCAGCAGTGAAGTTGGTGGGAATCAGCCCCAGCATTTT. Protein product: CASSEVGGNQPQHF.

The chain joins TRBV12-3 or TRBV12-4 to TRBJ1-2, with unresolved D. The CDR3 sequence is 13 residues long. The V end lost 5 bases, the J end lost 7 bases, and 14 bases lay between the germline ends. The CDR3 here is CASSRGGLSGYTF. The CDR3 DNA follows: TGTGCCAGCAGTCGCGGCGGTCTCAGTGGCTACACCTTC.

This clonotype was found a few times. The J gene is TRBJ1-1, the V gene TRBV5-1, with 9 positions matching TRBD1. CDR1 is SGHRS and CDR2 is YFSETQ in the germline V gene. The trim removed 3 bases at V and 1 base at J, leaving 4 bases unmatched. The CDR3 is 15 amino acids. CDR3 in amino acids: CASSSGTGKNTEAFF. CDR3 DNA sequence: TGCGCCAGCAGCTCAGGGACAGGGAAGAACACTGAAGCTTTCTTT.

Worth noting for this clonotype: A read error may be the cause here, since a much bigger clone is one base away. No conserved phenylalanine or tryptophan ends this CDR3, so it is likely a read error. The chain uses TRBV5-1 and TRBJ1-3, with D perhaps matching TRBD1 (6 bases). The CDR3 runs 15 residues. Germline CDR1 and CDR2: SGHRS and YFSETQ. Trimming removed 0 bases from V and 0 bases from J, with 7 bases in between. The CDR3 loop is CASSLGTASGNTIYI. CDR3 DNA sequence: TGCGCCAGCAGCTTGGGGACAGCCTCTGGAAACACCATATATATT.

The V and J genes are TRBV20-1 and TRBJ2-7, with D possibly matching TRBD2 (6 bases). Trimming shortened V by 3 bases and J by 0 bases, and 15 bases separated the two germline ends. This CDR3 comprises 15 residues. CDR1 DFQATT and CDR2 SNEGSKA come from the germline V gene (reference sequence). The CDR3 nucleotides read TGCAGTGCTAGTATGTTGCGGGGCCTCTCCTACGAGCAGTACTTC. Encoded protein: CSASMLRGLSYEQYF.

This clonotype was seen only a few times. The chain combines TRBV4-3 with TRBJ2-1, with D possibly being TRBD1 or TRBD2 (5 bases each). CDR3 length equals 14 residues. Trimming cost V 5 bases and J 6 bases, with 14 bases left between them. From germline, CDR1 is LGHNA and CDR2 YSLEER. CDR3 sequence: CASSGVGVSNEQFF. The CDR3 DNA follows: TGCGCCAGCAGCGGGGTGGGGGTCTCCAATGAGCAGTTCTTC.

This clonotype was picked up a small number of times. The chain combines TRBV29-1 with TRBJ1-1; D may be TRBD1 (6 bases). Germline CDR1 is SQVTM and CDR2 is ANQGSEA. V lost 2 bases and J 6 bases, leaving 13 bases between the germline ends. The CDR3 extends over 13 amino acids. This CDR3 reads CSVELRGSPEAFF. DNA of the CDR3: TGCAGCGTTGAATTGAGGGGGTCTCCTGAAGCTTTCTTT.

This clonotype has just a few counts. The CDR3 spells CSARDPPGTSGRAYEQYF. Here the CDR3 DNA reads TGCAGTGCTAGAGATCCACCCGGGACTAGCGGGAGGGCCTACGAGCAGTACTTC. V and J are TRBV20-1 and TRBJ2-7, with 16 bases lining up with TRBD2. CDR1 is DFQATT and CDR2 is SNEGSKA in the germline V gene (reference sequence). This CDR3 region has 18 residues. V lost 0 bases to trimming and J lost 2 bases; unmatched junction nucleotides: 7.

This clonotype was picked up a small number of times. The CDR3 reads CASARLAGQYNEQFF. CDR3 coding DNA: TGTGCCAGTGCTCGACTAGCGGGTCAGTACAATGAGCAGTTCTTC. The V gene is TRBV12-3 or TRBV12-4, the J gene TRBJ2-1, with 10 positions matching TRBD2. The trim removed 9 bases at V and 4 bases at J, leaving 9 bases unmatched. CDR3 length equals 15 residues.

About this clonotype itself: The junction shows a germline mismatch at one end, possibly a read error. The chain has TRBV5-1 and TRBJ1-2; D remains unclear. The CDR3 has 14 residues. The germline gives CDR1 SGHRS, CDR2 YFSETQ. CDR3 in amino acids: CANSFAAAGYGYTF. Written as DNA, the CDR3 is TGCGCCAACAGCTTCGCGGCCGCCGGCTATGGCTACACCTTC.